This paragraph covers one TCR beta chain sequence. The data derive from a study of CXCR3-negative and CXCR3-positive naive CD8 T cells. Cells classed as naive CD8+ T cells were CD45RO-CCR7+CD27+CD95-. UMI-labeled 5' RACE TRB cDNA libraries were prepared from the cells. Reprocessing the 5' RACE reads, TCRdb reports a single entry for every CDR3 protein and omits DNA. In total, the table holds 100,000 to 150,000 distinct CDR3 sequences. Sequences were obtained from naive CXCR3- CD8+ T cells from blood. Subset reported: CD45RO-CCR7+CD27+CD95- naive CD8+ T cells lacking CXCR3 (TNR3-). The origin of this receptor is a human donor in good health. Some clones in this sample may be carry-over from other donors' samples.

The CDR3 reads CASSLAPSNEAFF. V gene TRBV7-6 combines with J gene TRBJ1-1; TCRdb's D call of TRBD1 is untestable without DNA. CDR1 and CDR2 from the germline V gene are SGHVS and FNYEAQ. The CDR3 is made up of 13 amino acids.